The clone carrying this TCR beta chain was seen more than once but under ten times. Antigen specificity is unknown. These data belong to a study of beta chain features in type 1 diabetes. Study-level information: In age, gender and cell yields, patients were similar to healthy donors. Across every sample, almost 110,000,000 sorted cells were examined in total.

Each of the CD4+ naive, central memory, regulatory and stem cell-like memory populations was sorted via CD45RO/CCR7/CD25/CD127/CD95/CD27. Findings of the study overall: At VDJ recombination sites, type 1 diabetes patients had fewer insertions and more deleted nucleotides. Shorter TCRB CDR3s, moderately but significantly so, marked every one of the four CD4+ subsets in Type 1 diabetes patients.

Germline lookup yields CDR1 GTSNPN and CDR2 SVGIG (reference sequence). The CDR3 is made up of 15 amino acids. V dropped 4 bases and J dropped 8 bases, with 21 bases sitting between them. What was sequenced were expressed TCRB transcripts, since all of the isolated RNA had been reverse transcribed. This table comes from immunoSEQ multiplex PCR, and its TCRdb copy is limited to in-frame clones, with some not included. In the table there are approximately 140,000 clones, approximately 9% of which are singletons. This TCR came from a man between 25 and 39 years old with type 1 diabetes. This sequence joins TRBV30 and TRBJ2-1; D is perhaps TRBD2 (6 bases). Input material: central memory CD4+ T cells from blood. The CDR3 here is CAWMTREHLGHEQFF. The DNA for the CDR3 is TGTGCCTGGATGACCCGGGAGCACTTGGGGCATGAGCAGTTCTTC.